What follows are 25 T cell receptor beta chains derived from one specimen sequenced in a study of blood T cells in healthy people across ages. With a J-beta primer mix and a sample-barcoded 5' primer, a second PCR ran roughly 6 to 11 cycles. Using its own MiXCR run on the 5' RACE reads, TCRdb lists one record per CDR3 protein. The table includes some 1,500,000 distinct CDR3 sequences, approximately 43% detected once. Sequencing input: blood. The receptors derive from a woman in her late teens or twenties in good health.

The chain employs TRBV29-1 and TRBJ2-3; the D gene could be TRBD1 or TRBD2 (5 bases each). The CDR3 consists of 13 residues. The germline CDR1 and CDR2 sequences are SQVTM and ANQGSEA. Trimming stripped 4 bases from V and 2 bases from J, with 10 bases between. The CDR3 protein is CSVAGSHTDTQYF. The CDR3 coding sequence is TGCAGCGTTGCAGGGAGCCACACAGATACGCAGTATTTT.

This clonotype was picked up a small number of times. CDR3 sequence: CASSSQNRGGNEKLFF. The CDR3 DNA is TGTGCCAGCAGCTCCCAAAACAGGGGGGGAAATGAAAAACTGTTTTTT. V and J are TRBV7-2 and TRBJ1-4; 8 nucleotides align to TRBD1. This CDR3 has 16 residues. Trimming took 4 bases from V and 5 from J; bases not matched to a gene: 9. Germline assignment: CDR1 SGHTA and CDR2 FQGNSA.

This clonotype has ten or more counts. This sequence joins TRBV4-1 and TRBJ2-1, with D unclear. V was trimmed by 1 base and J by 2 bases, leaving 6 bases between them. Per the germline V gene, CDR1 is MGHRA and CDR2 is YSYEKL. The CDR3 totals 14 residues. The CDR3 loop is CASSQGLPYNEQFF. CDR3 DNA: TGCGCCAGCAGCCAAGGCTTGCCCTACAATGAGCAGTTCTTC.

J is TRBJ1-1 and V is TRBV2; D perhaps matches TRBD1 (6 bases). Trimming cost V 6 bases and J 5 bases, with 16 bases left between them. Germline V lookup: CDR1 SNHLY, CDR2 FYNNEI. The CDR3 has 14 amino acids. CDR3 coding DNA: TGTGCCAGCAGGAACGGGGGGGCGAGTACTGAAGCTTTCTTT. As protein: CASRNGGASTEAFF.

This chain joins TRBV2 and TRBJ2-6, with D tentatively TRBD1 (6 bases). V was trimmed by 8 bases and J by 6 bases, leaving 17 bases between them. This CDR3 comprises 15 residues. Germline V CDR1 and CDR2: SNHLY, FYNNEI. CDR3 loop: CASGAGALLANVLTF. CDR3 sequence (DNA): TGTGCCAGCGGAGCAGGGGCCCTACTGGCCAACGTCCTGACTTTC.

This rearrangement joins TRBV29-1 to TRBJ2-1; 11 nucleotides agree with TRBD2. The germline V gene encodes CDR1 SQVTM and CDR2 ANQGSEA. The junction had 6 bases not matched to a gene; V was cut back by 7 bases and J by 4 bases. This CDR3 spans 14 amino acids. The CDR3 nucleotides are TGCAGCGCCATTGGGACTAGCGGATACAATGAGCAGTTCTTC. As protein: CSAIGTSGYNEQFF.

In its sample, this clonotype was seen many times. The rearrangement joins TRBV25-1 to TRBJ2-1; maybe TRBD2 (6 bases). Germline assignment: CDR1 MGHDK and CDR2 SYGVNS. There are 14 residues in the CDR3. V lost 3 bases to trimming and J lost 9 bases, with 15 bases between them. CDR3 amino acids: CASSDSGLHREQFF. CDR3 bases: TGTGCCAGCAGTGATAGCGGACTGCATCGTGAGCAGTTCTTC. The full variable domain, in which reference TRBV25-1 and TRBJ2-1 provide the parts outside the CDR3, is EADIYQTPRYLVIGTGKKITLECSQTMGHDKMYWYQQDPGMELHLIHYSYGVNSTEKGDLSSESTVSRIRTEHFPLTLESARPSHTSQYLCASSDSGLHREQFFGPGTRLTVL.

The chain couples TRBV4-3 to TRBJ1-2; possibly TRBD1 for D (5 bases). The V end lost 1 base, the J end lost 6 bases, and 12 bases lay between the germline ends. CDR1 is LGHNA and CDR2 is YSLEER in the germline V gene. The CDR3 extends over 14 amino acids. CDR3 sequence (DNA): TGCGCCAGCAGCCAAGGGGGGTTGTCGGATGGCTACACCTTC. Protein: CASSQGGLSDGYTF.

This clonotype was picked up a small number of times. V is TRBV12-3 or TRBV12-4 and J is TRBJ2-1; D is ambiguous. CDR3 length: 14 residues. Trimming stripped 5 bases from V and 2 bases from J, with 10 bases between. The CDR3: CASSPRVPYNEQFF. The CDR3 DNA is TGTGCCAGCAGTCCAAGGGTACCCTACAATGAGCAGTTCTTC.

The sample holds a few counts of this clonotype. CDR3 sequence: CASSFRQADTQYF. The CDR3, as DNA: TGCGCCAGCAGCTTCCGACAGGCAGATACGCAGTATTTT. The gene calls are TRBV5-1 and TRBJ2-3, with D perhaps matching TRBD1 (6 bases). The CDR3 loop spans 13 amino acids. Germline CDR1 and CDR2: SGHRS and YFSETQ. Trimming took off 2 bases at V and 4 bases at J, with 8 bases between the two ends. The full variable domain, completed using reference TRBV5-1 and TRBJ2-3, is KAGVTQTPRYLIKTRGQQVTLSCSPISGHRSVSWYQQTPGQGLQFLFEYFSETQRNKGNFPGRFSGRQFSNSRSEMNVSTLELGDSALYLCASSFRQADTQYFGPGTRLTVL.

V usage is TRBV14 and J usage is TRBJ2-1; perhaps TRBD2 as D (6 bases). Germline V gene sequence: CDR1 SGHDN, CDR2 FVKESK. The V gene lost 0 bases and the J gene lost 2 bases, with 11 bases spanning the gap. CDR3 length: 16 amino acids. The CDR3 DNA sequence: TGTGCCAGCAGCCAAGATCGCGGGGTAGCCTACAATGAGCAGTTCTTC. Translation: CASSQDRGVAYNEQFF. Full variable domain (rest looked up from reference TRBV14 and TRBJ2-1): EAGVTQFPSHSVIEKGQTVTLRCDPISGHDNLYWYRRVMGKEIKFLLHFVKESKQDESGMPNNRFLAERTGGTYSTLKVQPAELEDSGVYFCASSQDRGVAYNEQFFGPGTRLTVL.

The chain carries TRBV20-1 and TRBJ2-7; D possibly corresponds to TRBD1 (5 bases). CDR3 length: 14 amino acids. The ends were cut back, 2 bases at V and 2 bases at J, with 13 bases in the middle. Germline V gives CDR1 DFQATT, CDR2 SNEGSKA (reference sequence). CDR3 residues: CSARTRQFPYEQYF. CDR3 DNA: TGCAGTGCTAGAACAAGACAGTTCCCCTACGAGCAGTACTTC.

The rearrangement uses TRBV14 and TRBJ2-3, with no clear D. The CDR3 runs to 13 residues. Trimming removed 0 bases at V and 10 bases at J, with 11 bases between. Germline assignment: CDR1 SGHDN and CDR2 FVKESK. Written as DNA, the CDR3 is TGTGCCAGCAGCCAAGATGTCGCAGTCTCGCAGTATTTT. It yields the protein CASSQDVAVSQYF.

The rearrangement uses TRBV25-1 and TRBJ1-2; D unresolved. The CDR3 is 15 residues long. The germline V gene encodes CDR1 MGHDK and CDR2 SYGVNS. V was pared by 4 bases and J by 8 bases, with 20 bases between. CDR3 DNA: TGTGCCAGCAGTGTTCACTCCGCTATTACGGGGGGCTACACCTTC. As protein: CASSVHSAITGGYTF.

This clonotype was seen just once. J is TRBJ2-1 and V is TRBV6-1; no clear D gene. The DNA end lines up better with TRBJ2-7; the J call may be wrong. Germline assignment: CDR1 MNHNS and CDR2 SASEGT. There are 13 residues in the CDR3. CDR3 protein: CASNVGFSAAQYF. CDR3 bases: TGTGCCAGTAATGTCGGCTTCTCGGCTGCGCAGTACTTC.

The gene calls are TRBV20-1 and TRBJ2-7, with 8 bases identical to TRBD1. There are 14 residues in the CDR3. Germline V gene lookup returns CDR1 DFQATT and CDR2 SNEGSKA (reference sequence). V trimming: 6 bases; J trimming: 5 bases; junction bases outside the gene matches: 12. Written as DNA, the CDR3 is TGCAGTGCACCCCGACAGGGGCCCAGGGACGAGCAGTACTTC. This translates into CSAPRQGPRDEQYF.

This rearrangement joins TRBV10-3 to TRBJ1-1; 10 bases are shared with TRBD1. This CDR3 comprises 14 residues. V lost 6 bases and J lost 4; bases outside the gene matches: 5. Looked up from germline, CDR1 is ENHRY and CDR2 is SYGVKD. CDR3 DNA: TGTGCCATCAGGGACCGGGACAGGGGCACTGAAGCTTTCTTT. It translates to CAIRDRDRGTEAFF.

This clonotype was seen repeatedly, ten times or more. CDR3 protein: CSVDGEQFF. CDR3 nucleotides: TGCAGCGTTGATGGGGAGCAGTTCTTC. This chain connects TRBV29-1 to TRBJ2-1; D is uncertain. The CDR3 has 9 residues. The germline CDR1 and CDR2 sequences are SQVTM and ANQGSEA. V dropped 3 bases and J dropped 10 bases, with 4 bases sitting between them.

The chain combines TRBV28 with TRBJ2-5; 7 bases fit TRBD1. CDR3 length equals 15 residues. V was clipped by 5 bases and J by 6 bases; unmatched bases: 12. The germline V gene encodes CDR1 MDHEN and CDR2 SYDVKM. The CDR3 DNA follows: TGTGCCAGCAGTCCCAACAGGGGTTGGGAACAGACCCAGTACTTC. Residues: CASSPNRGWEQTQYF.

This clonotype was seen only a few times. The genes are TRBV6-2 or TRBV6-3 and TRBJ1-2; tentative D call: TRBD1 (5 bases). The CDR3 totals 13 residues. Germline-derived CDR1 and CDR2 are MNHEY and SVGEGT. Trimming pared 6 bases from V and 0 bases from J, leaving 8 bases between. Written as DNA, the CDR3 is TGTGCCAGCAGGGACACTTCTAACTATGGCTACACCTTC. Amino acids: CASRDTSNYGYTF.

A remark on this clonotype: This may arise from a read error, as a much more abundant clone is one base away. The chain uses TRBV2 and TRBJ2-1; D is undetermined. CDR3 size: 15 residues. Germline V CDR1 and CDR2: SNHLY, FYNNEI. Trimming stripped 8 bases from V and 4 bases from J, with 18 bases between. CDR3 loop: CASGVRELRYNEQFF. The CDR3 nucleotides read TGTGCCAGCGGCGTAAGGGAACTACGGTACAATGAGCAGTTCTTC.

The genes are TRBV29-1 and TRBJ2-7; D uncertain. The DNA matches TRBJ2-5 better at its end, which makes the J call doubtful. The CDR3 loop spans 13 amino acids. Germline assignment: CDR1 SQVTM and CDR2 ANQGSEA. CDR3 nucleotide sequence: TGCAGCGTGGTGAGCTTAATGCGAGAGACCCAGTACTTC. Translation: CSVVSLMRETQYF.

This clonotype was observed a handful of times. The chain carries TRBV20-1 and TRBJ2-3; the D is unclear. From germline, CDR1 is DFQATT and CDR2 SNEGSKA (reference sequence). Trimming shortened V by 0 bases and J by 3 bases, and 13 bases separated the two germline ends. This CDR3 is built from 15 residues. CDR3 DNA: TGCAGTGCTAGAGATTTCGTAAGGGCTACAGATACGCAGTATTTT. Translation: CSARDFVRATDTQYF.

The rearrangement links TRBV3-1 to TRBJ2-7, with D possibly being TRBD2 (5 bases). CDR1 LGHDT and CDR2 YNNKEL come from the germline V gene (reference sequence). Trimming shortened V by 0 bases and J by 0 bases, and 12 bases separated the two germline ends. This CDR3 contains 16 residues. The CDR3 DNA reads TGTGCCAGCAGCCAAGATTTCGAGGGCCTCTCCTACGAGCAGTACTTC. This gives the protein CASSQDFEGLSYEQYF.

This clonotype was seen only a few times. This chain uses TRBV9 with TRBJ2-1; 11 bases are a match to TRBD2. J gave up 10 bases and V 0 bases, and 6 bases lay outside the gene matches. This CDR3 is built from 15 residues. Per the germline V gene, CDR1 is SGDLS and CDR2 is YYNGEE. The CDR3 protein is CASSVETSGGIEQFF. CDR3 nucleotide sequence: TGTGCCAGCAGCGTAGAAACTAGCGGGGGCATCGAGCAGTTCTTC.